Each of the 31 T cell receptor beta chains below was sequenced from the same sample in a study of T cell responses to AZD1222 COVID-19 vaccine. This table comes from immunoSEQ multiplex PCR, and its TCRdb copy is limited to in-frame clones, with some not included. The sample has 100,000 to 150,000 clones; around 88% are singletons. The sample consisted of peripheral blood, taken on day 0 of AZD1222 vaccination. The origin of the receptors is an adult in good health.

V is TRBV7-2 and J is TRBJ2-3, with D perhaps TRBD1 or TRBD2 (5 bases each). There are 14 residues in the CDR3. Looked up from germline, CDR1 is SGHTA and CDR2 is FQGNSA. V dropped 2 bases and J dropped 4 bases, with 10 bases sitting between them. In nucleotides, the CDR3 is TGTGCCAGCAGCTTATCGCGAGGGGCAGATACGCAGTATTTT. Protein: CASSLSRGADTQYF.

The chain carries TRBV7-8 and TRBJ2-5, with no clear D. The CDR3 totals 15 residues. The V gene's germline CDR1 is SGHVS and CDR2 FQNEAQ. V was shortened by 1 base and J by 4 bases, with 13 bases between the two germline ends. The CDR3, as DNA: TGTGCCAGCAGCTTAGGTGGGGTGGGCCGAGAGACCCAGTACTTC. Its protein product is CASSLGGVGRETQYF.

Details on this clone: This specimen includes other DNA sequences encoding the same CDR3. Written as DNA, the CDR3 is TGTGCCAGCAGTCGGACAGGGAACACTGAAGCTTTCTTT. Translating it yields CASSRTGNTEAFF. V gene TRBV12-3 or TRBV12-4 combines with J gene TRBJ1-1, with 7 bases that match TRBD1. After removal of 5 bases from V and 1 base from J, the junction contained 1 base not matched to a gene. The CDR3 runs to 13 residues.

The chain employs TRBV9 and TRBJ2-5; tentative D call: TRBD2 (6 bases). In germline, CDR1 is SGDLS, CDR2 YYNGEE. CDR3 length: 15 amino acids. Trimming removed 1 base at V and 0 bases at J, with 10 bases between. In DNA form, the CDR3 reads TGTGCCAGCAGCGTATCCGGGACTTACCAAGAGACCCAGTACTTC. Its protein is CASSVSGTYQETQYF.

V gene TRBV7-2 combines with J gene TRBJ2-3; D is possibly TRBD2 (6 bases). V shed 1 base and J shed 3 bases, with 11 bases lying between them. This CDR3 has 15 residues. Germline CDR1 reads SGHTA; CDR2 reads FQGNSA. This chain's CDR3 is CASSLDGRPTDTQYF. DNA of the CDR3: TGTGCCAGCAGCTTAGATGGGAGGCCGACAGATACGCAGTATTTT.

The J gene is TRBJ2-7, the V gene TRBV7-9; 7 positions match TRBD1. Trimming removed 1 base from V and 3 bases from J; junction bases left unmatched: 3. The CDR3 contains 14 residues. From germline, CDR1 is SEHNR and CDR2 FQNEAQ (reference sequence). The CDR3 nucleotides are TGTGCCAGCAGCTTAGGACAGGGCAACTACGAGCAGTACTTC. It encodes CASSLGQGNYEQYF.

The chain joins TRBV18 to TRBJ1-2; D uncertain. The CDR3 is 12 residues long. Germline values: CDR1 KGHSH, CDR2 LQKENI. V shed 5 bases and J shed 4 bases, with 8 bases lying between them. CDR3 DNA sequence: TGTGCCAGCTCATGGACGACCTATGGCTACACCTTC. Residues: CASSWTTYGYTF.

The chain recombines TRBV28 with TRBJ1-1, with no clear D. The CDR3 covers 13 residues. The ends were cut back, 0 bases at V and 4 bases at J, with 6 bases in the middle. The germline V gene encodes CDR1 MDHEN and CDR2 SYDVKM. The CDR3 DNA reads TGTGCCAGCAGTTTATGGCACAGCACTGAAGCTTTCTTT. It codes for CASSLWHSTEAFF.

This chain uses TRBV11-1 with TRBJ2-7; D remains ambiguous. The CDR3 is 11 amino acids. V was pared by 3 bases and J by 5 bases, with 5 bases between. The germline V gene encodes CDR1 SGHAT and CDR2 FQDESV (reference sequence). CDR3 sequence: CASSLGNEQYF. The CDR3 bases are TGTGCCAGCAGCTTGGGAAACGAGCAGTACTTC. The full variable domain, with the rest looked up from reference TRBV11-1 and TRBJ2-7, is EAEVAQSPRYKITEKSQAVAFWCDPISGHATLYWYRQILGQGPELLVQFQDESVVDDSQLPKDRFSAERLKGVDSTLKIQPAELGDSAMYLCASSLGNEQYFGPGTRLTVT.

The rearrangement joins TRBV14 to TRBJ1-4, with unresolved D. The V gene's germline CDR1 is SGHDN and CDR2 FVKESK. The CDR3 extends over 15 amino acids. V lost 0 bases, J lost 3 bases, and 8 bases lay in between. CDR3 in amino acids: CASSQEGGPNEKLFF. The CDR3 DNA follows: TGTGCCAGCAGCCAAGAAGGAGGACCTAATGAAAAACTGTTTTTT.

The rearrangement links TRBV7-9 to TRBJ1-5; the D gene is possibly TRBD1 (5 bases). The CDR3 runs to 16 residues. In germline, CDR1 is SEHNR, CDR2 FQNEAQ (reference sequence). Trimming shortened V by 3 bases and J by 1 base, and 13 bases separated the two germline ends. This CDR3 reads CASSFGQGSSNQPQHF. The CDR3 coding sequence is TGTGCCAGCAGCTTCGGGCAGGGCTCAAGCAATCAGCCCCAGCATTTT.

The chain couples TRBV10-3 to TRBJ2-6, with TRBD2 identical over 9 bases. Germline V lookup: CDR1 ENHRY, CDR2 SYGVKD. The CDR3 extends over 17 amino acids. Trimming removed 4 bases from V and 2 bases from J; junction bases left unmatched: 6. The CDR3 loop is CAISGSSGDAGANVLTF. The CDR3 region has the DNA TGTGCCATCAGTGGGTCTAGCGGGGATGCTGGGGCCAACGTCCTGACTTTC.

Here the CDR3 DNA reads TGTGCCAGCAGTAAACGGGCTACTCCCTACGAGCAGTACTTC. Residues: CASSKRATPYEQYF. The rearrangement uses TRBV2 and TRBJ2-7; D gene uncertain. The germline V and J ends were trimmed by 5 bases and 2 bases, with 13 bases remaining between them. CDR1 and CDR2 from the germline V gene are SNHLY and FYNNEI. This CDR3 region has 14 residues.

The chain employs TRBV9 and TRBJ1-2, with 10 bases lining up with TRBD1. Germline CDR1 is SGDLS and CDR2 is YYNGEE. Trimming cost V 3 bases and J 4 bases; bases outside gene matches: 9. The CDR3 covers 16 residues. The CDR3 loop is CASSGGGTGDSYGYTF. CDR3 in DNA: TGTGCCAGCAGCGGTGGTGGGACAGGGGATTCCTATGGCTACACCTTC.

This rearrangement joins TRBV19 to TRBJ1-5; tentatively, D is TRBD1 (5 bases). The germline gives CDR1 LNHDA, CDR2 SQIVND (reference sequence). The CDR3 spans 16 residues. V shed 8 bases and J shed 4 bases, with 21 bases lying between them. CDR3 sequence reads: CASAFPGQGPNQPQHF. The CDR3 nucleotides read TGTGCCAGTGCCTTCCCCGGCCAGGGCCCTAATCAGCCCCAGCATTTT.

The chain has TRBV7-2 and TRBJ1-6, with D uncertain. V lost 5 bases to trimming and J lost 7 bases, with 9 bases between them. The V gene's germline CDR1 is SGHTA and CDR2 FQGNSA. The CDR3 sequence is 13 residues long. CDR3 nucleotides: TGTGCCAGCAGCCCGCGTAGGAATTCACCCCTCCACTTT. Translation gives CASSPRRNSPLHF.

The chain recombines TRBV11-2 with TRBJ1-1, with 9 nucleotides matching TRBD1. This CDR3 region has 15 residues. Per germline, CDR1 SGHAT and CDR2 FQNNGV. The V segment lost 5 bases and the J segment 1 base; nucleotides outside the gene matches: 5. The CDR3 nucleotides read TGTGCCAGCAGCGCGGGACAGGGAAGGAACACTGAAGCTTTCTTT. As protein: CASSAGQGRNTEAFF.

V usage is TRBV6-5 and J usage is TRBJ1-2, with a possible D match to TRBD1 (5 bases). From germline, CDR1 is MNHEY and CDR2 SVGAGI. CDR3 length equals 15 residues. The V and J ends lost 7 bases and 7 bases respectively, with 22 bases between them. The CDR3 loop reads CASKFWGTDSSGYTF. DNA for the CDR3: TGTGCCAGCAAATTTTGGGGGACCGATTCTAGTGGCTACACCTTC.

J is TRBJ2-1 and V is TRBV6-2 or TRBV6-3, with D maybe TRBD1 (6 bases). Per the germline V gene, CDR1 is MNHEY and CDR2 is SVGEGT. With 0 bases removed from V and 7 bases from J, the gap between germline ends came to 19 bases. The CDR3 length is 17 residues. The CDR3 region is CASSYSPAGDFRNEQFF. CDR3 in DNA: TGTGCCAGCAGTTACTCCCCGGCAGGGGATTTTCGGAATGAGCAGTTCTTC.

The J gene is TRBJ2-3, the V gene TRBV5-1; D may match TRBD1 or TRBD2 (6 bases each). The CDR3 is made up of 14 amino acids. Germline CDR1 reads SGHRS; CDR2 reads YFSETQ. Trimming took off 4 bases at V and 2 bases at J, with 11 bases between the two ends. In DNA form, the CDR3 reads TGCGCCAGCAGCGCGGGACAAAACACAGATACGCAGTATTTT. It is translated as CASSAGQNTDTQYF.

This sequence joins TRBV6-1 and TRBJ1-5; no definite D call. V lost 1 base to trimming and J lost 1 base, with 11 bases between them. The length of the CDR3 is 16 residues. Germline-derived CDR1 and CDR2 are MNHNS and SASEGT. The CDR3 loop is CASSEGRAQSNQPQHF. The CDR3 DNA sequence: TGTGCCAGCAGTGAAGGTAGGGCGCAAAGCAATCAGCCCCAGCATTTT.

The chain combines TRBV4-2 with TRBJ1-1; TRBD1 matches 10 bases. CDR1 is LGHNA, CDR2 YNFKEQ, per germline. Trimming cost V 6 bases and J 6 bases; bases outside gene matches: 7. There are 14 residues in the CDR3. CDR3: CASRGQGVSAEAFF. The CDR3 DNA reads TGTGCCAGCAGAGGACAGGGGGTTAGCGCTGAAGCTTTCTTT.

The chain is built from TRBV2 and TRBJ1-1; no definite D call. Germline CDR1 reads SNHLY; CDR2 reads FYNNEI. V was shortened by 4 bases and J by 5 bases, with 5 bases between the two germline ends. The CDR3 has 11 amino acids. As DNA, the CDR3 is TGTGCCAGCAGTGCATGGACTGAAGCTTTCTTT. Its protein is CASSAWTEAFF.

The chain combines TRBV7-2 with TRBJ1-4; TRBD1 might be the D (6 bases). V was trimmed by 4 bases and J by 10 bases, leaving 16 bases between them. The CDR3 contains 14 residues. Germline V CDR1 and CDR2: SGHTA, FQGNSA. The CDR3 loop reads CASSSGQGLGKLFF. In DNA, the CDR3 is TGTGCCAGCAGCTCGGGACAAGGCTTAGGAAAACTGTTTTTT. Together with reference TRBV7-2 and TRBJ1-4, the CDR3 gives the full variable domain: GAGVSQSPSNKVTEKGKDVELRCDPISGHTALYWYRQSLGQGLEFLIYFQGNSAPDKSGLPSDRFSAERTGGSVSTLTIQRTQQEDSAVYLCASSSGQGLGKLFFGSGTQLSVL.

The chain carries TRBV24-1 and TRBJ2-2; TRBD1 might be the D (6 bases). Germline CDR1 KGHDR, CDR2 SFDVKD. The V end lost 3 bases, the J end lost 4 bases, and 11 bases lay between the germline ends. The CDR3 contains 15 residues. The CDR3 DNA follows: TGTGCCACCAGTGATACCACAGGGTTCACCGGGGAGCTGTTTTTT. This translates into CATSDTTGFTGELFF.

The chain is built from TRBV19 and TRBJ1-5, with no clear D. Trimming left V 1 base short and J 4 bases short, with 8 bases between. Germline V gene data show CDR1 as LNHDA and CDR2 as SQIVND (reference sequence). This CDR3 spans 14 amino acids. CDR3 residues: CASSIADGNQPQHF. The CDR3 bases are TGTGCCAGTAGTATAGCGGACGGAAATCAGCCCCAGCATTTT.

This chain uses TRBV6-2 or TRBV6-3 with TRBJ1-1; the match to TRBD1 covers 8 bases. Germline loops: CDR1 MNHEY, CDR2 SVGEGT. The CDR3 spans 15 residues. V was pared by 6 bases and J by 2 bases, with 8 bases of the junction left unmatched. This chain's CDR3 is CASSGSGTGNTEAFF. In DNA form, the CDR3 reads TGTGCCAGCAGCGGATCCGGGACAGGAAACACTGAAGCTTTCTTT.

The CDR3 is CASSQGAGLNTEAFF. The CDR3 DNA reads TGCGCCAGCAGCCAAGGCGCAGGCCTGAACACTGAAGCTTTCTTT. The chain links TRBV4-3 to TRBJ1-1, with no clear D. The CDR3 sequence is 15 residues long. The V gene's germline CDR1 is LGHNA and CDR2 YSLEER. V lost 1 base and J 0 bases, leaving 9 bases between the germline ends.

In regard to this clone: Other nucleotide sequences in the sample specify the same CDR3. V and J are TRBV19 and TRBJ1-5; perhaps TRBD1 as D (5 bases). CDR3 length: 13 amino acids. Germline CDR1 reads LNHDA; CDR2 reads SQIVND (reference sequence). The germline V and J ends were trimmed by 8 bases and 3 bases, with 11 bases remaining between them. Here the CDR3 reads CASGQGFNQPQHF. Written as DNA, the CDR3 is TGTGCCAGTGGCCAGGGCTTCAATCAGCCCCAGCATTTT.

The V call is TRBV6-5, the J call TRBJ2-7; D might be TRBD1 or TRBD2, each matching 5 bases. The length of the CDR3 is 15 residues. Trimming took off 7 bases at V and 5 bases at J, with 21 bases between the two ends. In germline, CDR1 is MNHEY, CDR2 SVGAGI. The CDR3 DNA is TGTGCCAGCACCAACGACATTGGGGGTGGGAACGAGCAGTACTTC. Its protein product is CASTNDIGGGNEQYF.

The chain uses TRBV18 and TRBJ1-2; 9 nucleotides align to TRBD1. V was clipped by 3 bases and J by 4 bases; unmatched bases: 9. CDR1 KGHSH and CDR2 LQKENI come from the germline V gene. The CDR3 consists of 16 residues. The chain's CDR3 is CASSPPPGQGVYGYTF. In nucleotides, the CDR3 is TGTGCCAGCTCACCTCCTCCGGGACAGGGCGTCTATGGCTACACCTTC.